These 23 T cell receptor beta chains were sequenced from one sample in a study of blood T cell repertoires in COVID-19. Only in-frame clones appear in the TCRdb table, and some are missing; sequencing was by immunoSEQ multiplex PCR. The sample has about 180,000 clones, about nine tenths seen once. Sequencing used peripheral blood. These receptors were taken from a woman in her 30s with acute or convalescent COVID-19.

The rearrangement joins TRBV28 to TRBJ2-7; 8 bases fit TRBD1. J lost 4 bases, V lost 2 bases, and 1 base had no gene match. The CDR3 is 13 amino acids. CDR1 and CDR2 (germline): MDHEN, SYDVKM. The DNA for the CDR3 is TGTGCCAGCAGTTTAGGGACAGGTTACGAGCAGTACTTC. The encoded protein is CASSLGTGYEQYF.

The CDR3 nucleotides read TGTGCCAGCAGGTCTCCCGGGAGAAGTATTTACGAGCAGTACTTC. Translating gives CASRSPGRSIYEQYF. This chain connects TRBV28 to TRBJ2-7; D perhaps matches TRBD2 (6 bases). Germline assignment: CDR1 MDHEN and CDR2 SYDVKM. CDR3 length: 15 amino acids. V was pared by 6 bases and J by 4 bases, with 19 bases between.

The V gene is TRBV19, the J gene TRBJ2-5; D not resolved. Germline loops: CDR1 LNHDA, CDR2 SQIVND (reference sequence). The CDR3 loop spans 13 amino acids. With 7 bases removed from V and 4 bases from J, the gap between germline ends came to 13 bases. CDR3 coding DNA: TGTGCCAGTACCCGTGCAGGTGGAGAGACCCAGTACTTC. This sequence encodes CASTRAGGETQYF.

The CDR3 DNA reads TGTGCCAGCAGCTTGAGGGGATCATATCAGCCCCAGCATTTT. This gives the protein CASSLRGSYQPQHF. The genes are TRBV5-6 and TRBJ1-5, with D possibly matching TRBD1 (5 bases). The germline CDR1 and CDR2 sequences are SGHDT and YYEEEE. Trimming cost V 1 base and J 5 bases, with 10 bases left between them. The CDR3 consists of 14 residues.

V usage is TRBV2 and J usage is TRBJ2-1; D may be TRBD2 (5 bases). The CDR3 contains 15 residues. The V end was cut by 2 bases, the J end by 7 bases, with 15 bases between. Per the germline V gene, CDR1 is SNHLY and CDR2 is FYNNEI. CDR3: CASSELEGARNEQFF. CDR3 coding DNA: TGTGCCAGCAGTGAACTCGAGGGAGCACGAAATGAGCAGTTCTTC.

The chain joins TRBV5-1 to TRBJ2-1; 11 bases are a match to TRBD2. The CDR3 is 15 amino acids. The ends lost 2 bases at V and 3 bases at J; junction bases unmatched: 1. CDR1 is SGHRS, CDR2 YFSETQ, per germline. The DNA for the CDR3 is TGCGCCAGCAGCTTTAGCGGGAGGGACTACAATGAGCAGTTCTTC. Its protein product is CASSFSGRDYNEQFF.

This clone occurred many times. J is TRBJ1-1 and V is TRBV7-9; D call uncertain. The CDR3 runs 12 residues. V lost 5 bases and J lost 6, with 10 bases in between. Germline-derived CDR1 and CDR2 are SEHNR and FQNEAQ (reference sequence). The DNA of the CDR3 is TGTGCCAGCAGCCCGGGGAGGGCTGAAGCTTTCTTT. Amino acids: CASSPGRAEAFF.

The V call is TRBV7-9, the J call TRBJ2-3; perhaps TRBD2 as D (6 bases). Trimming stripped 5 bases from V and 4 bases from J, with 13 bases between. Germline-derived CDR1 and CDR2 are SEHNR and FQNEAQ (reference sequence). CDR3 size: 14 residues. The CDR3 protein is CASSQVGGADTQYF. The CDR3 region has the DNA TGTGCCAGCAGCCAAGTTGGAGGGGCAGATACGCAGTATTTT.

This chain connects TRBV12-3 or TRBV12-4 to TRBJ2-1; D possibly corresponds to TRBD1 (6 bases). The ends were cut back, 7 bases at V and 8 bases at J, with 9 bases in the middle. This CDR3 is 11 amino acids long. The DNA for the CDR3 is TGTGCCAGCACCCCAGGGGATGAGCAGTTCTTC. As protein: CASTPGDEQFF.

V and J are TRBV5-1 and TRBJ1-5, with D perhaps matching TRBD1 (6 bases). V dropped 4 bases and J dropped 6 bases, with 14 bases sitting between them. The CDR3 runs to 14 residues. Per germline, CDR1 SGHRS and CDR2 YFSETQ. CDR3 loop: CASSEDSRGQPQHF. For the CDR3, the DNA is TGCGCCAGCAGCGAGGACAGCCGCGGTCAGCCCCAGCATTTT.

This clone came up a few times. This sequence joins TRBV11-2 and TRBJ2-7; D remains ambiguous. The CDR3 is made up of 15 amino acids. V was cut by 0 bases and J by 2 bases, with 11 bases left in between. Germline CDR1 SGHAT, CDR2 FQNNGV. The CDR3 loop is CASSLDRPRTYEQYF. Here the CDR3 DNA reads TGTGCCAGCAGCTTAGATCGTCCGAGAACCTACGAGCAGTACTTC.

The chain is built from TRBV29-1 and TRBJ1-6; TRBD1 aligns across 9 bases. The trim removed 6 bases at V and 6 bases at J, leaving 3 bases unmatched. The CDR3 consists of 13 residues. The germline CDR1 and CDR2 sequences are SQVTM and ANQGSEA. CDR3 in amino acids: CSVGDRANSPLHF. CDR3 in DNA: TGCAGCGTGGGGGACAGGGCTAATTCACCCCTCCACTTT.

V is TRBV6-5 and J is TRBJ2-1; D remains ambiguous. The CDR3 has 14 residues. Germline loops: CDR1 MNHEY, CDR2 SVGAGI. Trimming pared 5 bases from V and 0 bases from J, leaving 8 bases between. CDR3 residues: CASSPAGSYNEQFF. CDR3 DNA: TGTGCCAGCAGTCCCGCAGGCTCCTACAATGAGCAGTTCTTC.

The chain employs TRBV19 and TRBJ2-5; 10 nucleotides align to TRBD1. Trimming took 6 bases from V and 4 from J; bases not matched to a gene: 2. Germline lookup yields CDR1 LNHDA and CDR2 SQIVND (reference sequence). CDR3 length: 13 residues. The CDR3 DNA sequence: TGTGCCAGTAGCAGGACAGGGGGAGAGACCCAGTACTTC. This gives the protein CASSRTGGETQYF.

The rearrangement links TRBV4-2 to TRBJ2-2; D unresolved. Germline-derived CDR1 and CDR2 are LGHNA and YNFKEQ. CDR3 length equals 14 residues. Trimming pared 1 base from V and 6 bases from J, leaving 9 bases between. The CDR3 spells CASSQVRLAGELFF. In DNA form, the CDR3 reads TGTGCCAGCAGCCAAGTAAGGCTAGCCGGGGAGCTGTTTTTT.

The chain employs TRBV5-1 and TRBJ1-2, with 11 nucleotides matching TRBD1. CDR3 length: 14 residues. The germline V gene encodes CDR1 SGHRS and CDR2 YFSETQ. V lost 4 bases and J lost 6; bases outside the gene matches: 5. This CDR3 reads CASSAGTGGNGYTF. CDR3 sequence (DNA): TGCGCCAGCAGCGCCGGGACAGGGGGTAATGGCTACACCTTC.

The chain employs TRBV7-2 and TRBJ2-1, with TRBD2 identical over 7 bases. J gave up 8 bases and V 3 bases, and 10 bases lay outside the gene matches. The CDR3 is made up of 15 amino acids. CDR1 is SGHTA and CDR2 is FQGNSA in the germline V gene. The CDR3 here is CASSFGLAGEYEQFF. The DNA for the CDR3 is TGTGCCAGCAGCTTTGGTCTGGCGGGAGAGTATGAGCAGTTCTTC.

The CDR3 region has the DNA TGTGCCAGCTCCACCAACCCCTACGAAACCCAGCATTTT. Protein sequence: CASSTNPYETQHF. The chain employs TRBV18 and TRBJ1-5; D call uncertain. The CDR3 is made up of 13 amino acids. The germline V and J ends were trimmed by 6 bases and 11 bases, with 17 bases remaining between them. The V gene's germline CDR1 is KGHSH and CDR2 LQKENI. The full variable domain, rest sourced from reference TRBV18 and TRBJ1-5, is NAGVMQNPRHLVRRRGQEARLRCSPMKGHSHVYWYRQLPEEGLKFMVYLQKENIIDESGMPKERFSAEFPKEGPSILRIQQVVRGDSAAYFCASSTNPYETQHFGDGTRLSIL.

The gene calls are TRBV5-1 and TRBJ2-7; D possibly corresponds to TRBD2 (5 bases). Per the germline V gene, CDR1 is SGHRS and CDR2 is YFSETQ. With 3 bases removed from V and 7 bases from J, the gap between germline ends came to 14 bases. This CDR3 is built from 13 residues. The CDR3 sequence is CASSSPGEREQYF. CDR3 nucleotide sequence: TGCGCCAGCAGCTCCCCCGGGGAACGGGAGCAGTACTTC.

The chain combines TRBV6-5 with TRBJ1-2; D is unclear. This CDR3 spans 12 amino acids. V was shortened by 7 bases and J by 6 bases, with 12 bases between the two germline ends. Germline V lookup: CDR1 MNHEY, CDR2 SVGAGI. CDR3 in DNA: TGTGCCAGCAACCAGATGTCAGATGGCTACACCTTC. This codes for CASNQMSDGYTF.

This clone showed up just a few times. The genes are TRBV6-5 and TRBJ2-7; D remains unclear. V was pared by 0 bases and J by 5 bases, with 8 bases between. CDR1 and CDR2 from the germline V gene are MNHEY and SVGAGI. This CDR3 has 13 amino acids. CDR3 residues: CASSYSVEDEQYF. The CDR3 DNA reads TGTGCCAGCAGTTACTCGGTTGAGGACGAGCAGTACTTC.

The chain has TRBV15 and TRBJ2-5, with D uncertain. The germline V gene has CDR1 LNHNV and CDR2 YYDKDF (reference sequence). V shed 3 bases and J shed 5 bases, with 16 bases lying between them. This CDR3 comprises 15 residues. The chain's CDR3 is CATSSYSTSRETQYF. As DNA, the CDR3 is TGTGCCACCAGCAGTTATAGCACCTCCCGGGAGACCCAGTACTTC.

This chain connects TRBV4-2 to TRBJ2-3, with 11 bases that match TRBD2. CDR1 is LGHNA, CDR2 YNFKEQ, per germline. The J segment lost 10 bases and the V segment lost 1 base, leaving 10 bases of the junction unmatched. This CDR3 has 16 residues. Written as DNA, the CDR3 is TGTGCCAGCAGCCAAGCTTCGACTAGCGGGATAGGGTCGCAGTATTTT. Its translation: CASSQASTSGIGSQYF.